Sequencing of this T cell receptor (beta chain) was carried out in a study of shared clonotypes between healthy human individuals. With respect to this clone: Antigen unknown.

Regarding the study as a whole: When naive CD4 clonotypes were compared across several donors, roughly 4.9% were shared. In having few donors, the study represented limited genetic and exposure-history diversity.

Sequencing used immunoSEQ multiplex PCR; TCRdb keeps in-frame clones, though not all of them. The top ten hold more than 1.5% of the sample, which has around 1,900,000 clones, approximately 92% seen once. CD45RO-negative, CCR7-positively selected cells formed the naive CD8 fraction, excluding terminally differentiated effector memory CD45RA+ cells. This CDR3 is built from 13 residues. Between the trimmed V and J ends, which lost 6 bases and 2 bases, there was a span of 10 bases. Germline loops: CDR1 SNHLY, CDR2 FYNNEI. Source material: naive CD8+ T cells from PBMCs. The source is a man younger than 30 in good health. Some clones in this sample may be carry-over from other donors' samples. The chain combines TRBV2 with TRBJ2-5; the D gene is possibly TRBD2 (6 bases). The CDR3 nucleotides are TGTGCCAGCAGCGGGGACTTACAAGAGACCCAGTACTTC. Translated, it gives CASSGDLQETQYF.